These 6 T cell receptor beta chains came from one sample sequenced in a study of cytomegalovirus exposure and HLA in healthy donors. With 60 Vbeta and 13 Jbeta primers, the PCR was carried out. Assay used: immunoSEQ multiplex PCR; TCRdb lists only in-frame clones, some missing. This table holds some 180,000 clones, about 10% found once. Sequenced: PBMCs. The receptors stem from a woman between 25 and 40 years old in good health and CMV-seropositive.

This clone was seen only a few times. J is TRBJ1-1 and V is TRBV11-2; the match to TRBD1 covers 7 bases. J lost 0 bases, V lost 7 bases, and 5 bases had no gene match. The CDR3 consists of 14 residues. Germline V gene lookup returns CDR1 SGHAT and CDR2 FQNNGV. The chain's CDR3 is CASNQDRMNTEAFF. Here the CDR3 DNA reads TGTGCCAGCAACCAGGACAGGATGAACACTGAAGCTTTCTTT.

In its sample, this clone was seen a few times. V is TRBV18 and J is TRBJ2-2; D not certain. The V end was cut by 0 bases, the J end by 6 bases, with 2 bases between. The CDR3 length is 12 residues. CDR1 is KGHSH and CDR2 is LQKENI in the germline V gene. The CDR3 spells CASSPPAGELFF. The DNA of the CDR3 is TGTGCCAGCTCACCACCCGCCGGGGAGCTGTTTTTT. Combining the CDR3 with reference TRBV18 and TRBJ2-2 gives the whole variable domain NAGVMQNPRHLVRRRGQEARLRCSPMKGHSHVYWYRQLPEEGLKFMVYLQKENIIDESGMPKERFSAEFPKEGPSILRIQQVVRGDSAAYFCASSPPAGELFFGEGSRLTVL.

The chain carries TRBV9 and TRBJ2-1; 8 nucleotides align to TRBD1. Losses at the gene ends were 2 bases for V and 0 bases for J; bases not matched to a gene: 4. The germline V gene has CDR1 SGDLS and CDR2 YYNGEE. The CDR3 extends over 16 amino acids. CDR3 sequence (DNA): TGTGCCAGCAGCGTGGACAGGGAATTCTCCTACAATGAGCAGTTCTTC. It codes for CASSVDREFSYNEQFF.

The V and J genes are TRBV2 and TRBJ1-2; D is perhaps TRBD1 (5 bases). This CDR3 spans 13 amino acids. The germline V gene has CDR1 SNHLY and CDR2 FYNNEI. V gave up 6 bases and J gave up 6 bases, with 14 bases separating them. CDR3 in DNA: TGTGCCAGCAGGAAGGAAACAGGAAATGGCTACACCTTC. Its protein product is CASRKETGNGYTF.

The sample holds a few counts of this clone. The conserved phenylalanine or tryptophan normally closing the CDR3 is absent here, so this likely arose from a read error. The chain recombines TRBV30 with TRBJ2-2; D perhaps matches TRBD2 (5 bases). Germline values: CDR1 GTSNPN, CDR2 SVGIG (reference sequence). Deletions cut 3 bases from V and 4 bases from J, with 12 bases between. This CDR3 is 14 amino acids long. The CDR3 loop is CAWRLEVLTGELFV. The DNA for the CDR3 is TGTGCCTGGAGACTAGAGGTGCTCACCGGGGAGCTGTTTGTT.

The genes are TRBV5-5 and TRBJ2-7; weak D call: TRBD1 (6 bases). Trimming took off 2 bases at V and 0 bases at J, with 12 bases between the two ends. The length of the CDR3 is 15 residues. Germline V lookup: CDR1 SGHKS, CDR2 YYEKEE (reference sequence). CDR3 bases: TGTGCCAGCAGCTTTGCTCAGGGGATCTCCTACGAGCAGTACTTC. Its protein is CASSFAQGISYEQYF.